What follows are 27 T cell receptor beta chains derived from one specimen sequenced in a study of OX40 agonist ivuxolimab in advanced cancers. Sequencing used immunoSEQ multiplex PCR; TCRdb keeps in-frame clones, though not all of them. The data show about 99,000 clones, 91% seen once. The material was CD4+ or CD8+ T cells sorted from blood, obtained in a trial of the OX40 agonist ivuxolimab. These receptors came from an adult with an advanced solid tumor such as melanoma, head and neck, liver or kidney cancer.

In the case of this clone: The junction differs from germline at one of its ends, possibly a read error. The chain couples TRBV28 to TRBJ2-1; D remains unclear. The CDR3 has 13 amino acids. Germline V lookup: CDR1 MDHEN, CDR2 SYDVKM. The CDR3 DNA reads TGTGCCAGCAGCGTGAACTCCCACAATGAGCAGTTCTTC. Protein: CASSVNSHNEQFF.

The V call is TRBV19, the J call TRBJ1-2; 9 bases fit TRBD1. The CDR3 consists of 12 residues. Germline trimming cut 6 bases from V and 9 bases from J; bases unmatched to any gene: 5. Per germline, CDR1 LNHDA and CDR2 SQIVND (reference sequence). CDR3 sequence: CASRGQGFRYTF. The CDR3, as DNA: TGTGCCAGTAGGGGACAGGGTTTTCGCTACACCTTC.

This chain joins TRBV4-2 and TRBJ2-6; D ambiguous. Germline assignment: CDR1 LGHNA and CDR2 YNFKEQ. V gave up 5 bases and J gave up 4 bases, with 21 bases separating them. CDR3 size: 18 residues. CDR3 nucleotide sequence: TGTGCCAGCAGCTTGGAACCCCTGATTGGAACGGGGGCCAACGTCCTGACTTTC. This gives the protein CASSLEPLIGTGANVLTF.

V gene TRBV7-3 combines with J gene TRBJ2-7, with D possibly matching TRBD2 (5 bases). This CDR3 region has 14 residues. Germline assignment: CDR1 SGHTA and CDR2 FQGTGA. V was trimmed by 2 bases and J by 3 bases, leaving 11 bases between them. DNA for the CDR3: TGTGCCAGCAGCTTAGGAGGCCTTAACTACGAGCAGTACTTC. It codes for CASSLGGLNYEQYF.

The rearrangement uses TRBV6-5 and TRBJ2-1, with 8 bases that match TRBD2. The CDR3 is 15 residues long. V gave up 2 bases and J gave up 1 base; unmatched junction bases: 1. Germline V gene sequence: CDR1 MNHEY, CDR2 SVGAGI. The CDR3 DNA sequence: TGTGCCAGCAGTTACAGCGGGAGATCCTACAATGAGCAGTTCTTC. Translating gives CASSYSGRSYNEQFF.

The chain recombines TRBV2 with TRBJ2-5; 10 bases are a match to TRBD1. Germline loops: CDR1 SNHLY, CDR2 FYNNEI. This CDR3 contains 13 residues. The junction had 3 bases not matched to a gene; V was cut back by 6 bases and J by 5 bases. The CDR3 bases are TGTGCCAGCAGCCCGGGACAGGGGGAGACCCAGTACTTC. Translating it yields CASSPGQGETQYF.

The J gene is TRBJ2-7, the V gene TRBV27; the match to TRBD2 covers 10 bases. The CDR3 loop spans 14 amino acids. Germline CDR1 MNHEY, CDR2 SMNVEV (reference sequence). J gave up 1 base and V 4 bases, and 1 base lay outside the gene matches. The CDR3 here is CASSSSGSSYEQYF. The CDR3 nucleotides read TGTGCCAGCAGTTCTAGCGGGAGTTCCTACGAGCAGTACTTC.

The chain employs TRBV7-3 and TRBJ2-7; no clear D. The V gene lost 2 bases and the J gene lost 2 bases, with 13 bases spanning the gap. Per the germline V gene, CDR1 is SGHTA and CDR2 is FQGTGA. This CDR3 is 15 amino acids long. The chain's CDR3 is CASSLGPQPTYEQYF. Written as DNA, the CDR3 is TGTGCCAGCAGCTTAGGGCCACAACCGACCTACGAGCAGTACTTC. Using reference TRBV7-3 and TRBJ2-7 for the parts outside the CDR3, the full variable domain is GAGVSQTPSNKVTEKGKYVELRCDPISGHTALYWYRQSLGQGPEFLIYFQGTGAADDSGLPNDRFFAVRPEGSVSTLKIQRTERGDSAVYLCASSLGPQPTYEQYFGPGTRLTVT.

The CDR3 sequence: CASRIDRRGYYEQYF. The CDR3 region has the DNA TGTGCCAGCAGGATCGACAGGAGGGGCTACTACGAGCAGTACTTC. The chain combines TRBV6-6 with TRBJ2-7; D is tentatively TRBD1 or TRBD2 (6 bases each). The CDR3 runs to 15 residues. Trimming took 6 bases from V and 3 from J, leaving 18 bases between them. Germline-derived CDR1 and CDR2 are MNHNY and SVGAGI (reference sequence).

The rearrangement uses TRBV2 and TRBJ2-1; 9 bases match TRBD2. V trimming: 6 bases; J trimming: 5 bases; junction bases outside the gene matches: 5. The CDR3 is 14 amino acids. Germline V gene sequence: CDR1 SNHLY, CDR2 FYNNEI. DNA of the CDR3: TGTGCCAGCAGGGTACTAGCGGGCCACAATGAGCAGTTCTTC. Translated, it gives CASRVLAGHNEQFF.

The CDR3 region is CASSPQGRRDTEAFF. CDR3 coding DNA: TGTGCCAGCTCACCTCAGGGGCGTAGGGACACTGAAGCTTTCTTT. The chain has TRBV18 and TRBJ1-1; a possible D gene is TRBD1 (6 bases). The CDR3 contains 15 residues. Per germline, CDR1 KGHSH and CDR2 LQKENI. V was clipped by 3 bases and J by 3 bases, with 14 bases between them.

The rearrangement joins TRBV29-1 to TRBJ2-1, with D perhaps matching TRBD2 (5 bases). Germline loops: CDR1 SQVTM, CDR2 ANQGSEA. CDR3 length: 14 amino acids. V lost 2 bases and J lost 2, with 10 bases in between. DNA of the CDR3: TGCAGCGTTGAATCGGACTGGGCCTACAATGAGCAGTTCTTC. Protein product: CSVESDWAYNEQFF.

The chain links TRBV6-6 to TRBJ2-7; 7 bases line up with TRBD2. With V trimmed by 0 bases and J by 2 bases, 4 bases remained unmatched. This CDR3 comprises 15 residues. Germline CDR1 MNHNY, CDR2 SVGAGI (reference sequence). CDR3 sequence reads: CASSYSIRGAYEQYF. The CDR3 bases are TGTGCCAGCAGTTACTCGATACGGGGGGCCTACGAGCAGTACTTC.

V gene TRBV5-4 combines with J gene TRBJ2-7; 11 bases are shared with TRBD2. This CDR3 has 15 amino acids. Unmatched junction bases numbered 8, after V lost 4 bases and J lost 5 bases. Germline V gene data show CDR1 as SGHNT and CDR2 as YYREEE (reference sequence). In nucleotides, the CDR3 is TGTGCCAGCAGCGGCAGACTAGCGGGACTCCACGAGCAGTACTTC. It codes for CASSGRLAGLHEQYF.

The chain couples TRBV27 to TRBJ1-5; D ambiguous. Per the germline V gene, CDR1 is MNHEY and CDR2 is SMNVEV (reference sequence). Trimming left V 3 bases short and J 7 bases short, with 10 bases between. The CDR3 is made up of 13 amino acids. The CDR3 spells CASSLEPDQPQHF. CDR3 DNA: TGTGCCAGCAGTTTGGAACCAGACCAGCCCCAGCATTTT.

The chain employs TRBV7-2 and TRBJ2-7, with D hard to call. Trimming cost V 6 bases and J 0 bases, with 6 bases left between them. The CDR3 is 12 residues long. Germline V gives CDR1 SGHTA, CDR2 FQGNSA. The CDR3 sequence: CASRGSSYEQYF. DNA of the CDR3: TGTGCCAGCAGGGGAAGCTCCTACGAGCAGTACTTC.

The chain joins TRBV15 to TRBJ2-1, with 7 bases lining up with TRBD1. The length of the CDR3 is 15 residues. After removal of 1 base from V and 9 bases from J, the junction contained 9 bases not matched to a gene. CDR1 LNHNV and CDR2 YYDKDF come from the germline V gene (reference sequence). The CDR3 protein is CATSRAGQAQREQFF. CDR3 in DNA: TGTGCCACCAGCAGAGCCGGACAGGCCCAGCGTGAGCAGTTCTTC. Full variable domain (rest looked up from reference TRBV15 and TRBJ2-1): DAMVIQNPRYQVTQFGKPVTLSCSQTLNHNVMYWYQQKSSQAPKLLFHYYDKDFNNEADTPDNFQSRRPNTSFCFLDIRSPGLGDTAMYLCATSRAGQAQREQFFGPGTRLTVL.

CDR3 sequence reads: CASSGTGSYGYEQYF. In DNA form, the CDR3 reads TGTGCCAGCAGTGGGACAGGGAGTTATGGTTACGAGCAGTACTTC. This chain connects TRBV28 to TRBJ2-7, with 9 bases lining up with TRBD1. With V trimmed by 5 bases and J by 4 bases, 9 bases remained unmatched. Germline V lookup: CDR1 MDHEN, CDR2 SYDVKM. This CDR3 is 15 amino acids long.

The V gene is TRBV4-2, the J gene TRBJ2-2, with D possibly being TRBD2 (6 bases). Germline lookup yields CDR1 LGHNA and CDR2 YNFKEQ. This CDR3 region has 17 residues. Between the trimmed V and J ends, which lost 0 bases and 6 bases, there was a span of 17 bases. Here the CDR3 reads CASSQEATGVVAGELFF. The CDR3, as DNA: TGTGCCAGCAGCCAAGAAGCGACGGGAGTGGTCGCCGGGGAGCTGTTTTTT.

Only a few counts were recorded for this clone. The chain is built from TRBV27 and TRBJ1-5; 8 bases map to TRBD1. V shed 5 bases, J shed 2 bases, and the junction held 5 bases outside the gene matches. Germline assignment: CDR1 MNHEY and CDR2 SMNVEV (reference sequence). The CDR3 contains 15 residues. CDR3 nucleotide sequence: TGTGCCAGCAGTCCAGGGGGCAGGGGCAATCAGCCCCAGCATTTT. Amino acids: CASSPGGRGNQPQHF.

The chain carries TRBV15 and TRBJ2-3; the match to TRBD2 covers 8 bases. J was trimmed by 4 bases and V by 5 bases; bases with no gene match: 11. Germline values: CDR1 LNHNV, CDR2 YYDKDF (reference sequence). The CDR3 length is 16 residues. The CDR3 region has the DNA TGTGCCACCAGCCCCCGTAAAAGCGGGAGATCAGATACGCAGTATTTT. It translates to CATSPRKSGRSDTQYF.

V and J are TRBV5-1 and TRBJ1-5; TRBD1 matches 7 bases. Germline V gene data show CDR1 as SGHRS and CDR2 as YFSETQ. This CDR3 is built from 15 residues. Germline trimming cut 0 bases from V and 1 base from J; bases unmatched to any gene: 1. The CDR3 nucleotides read TGCGCCAGCAGCTTGGCAGGGGGAAGCAATCAGCCCCAGCATTTT. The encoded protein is CASSLAGGSNQPQHF.

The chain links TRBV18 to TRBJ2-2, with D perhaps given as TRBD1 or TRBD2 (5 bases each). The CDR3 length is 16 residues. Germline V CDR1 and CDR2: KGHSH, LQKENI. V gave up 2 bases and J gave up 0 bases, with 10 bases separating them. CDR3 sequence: CASSPNLGPNTGELFF. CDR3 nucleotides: TGTGCCAGCTCACCAAACCTGGGACCGAACACCGGGGAGCTGTTTTTT.

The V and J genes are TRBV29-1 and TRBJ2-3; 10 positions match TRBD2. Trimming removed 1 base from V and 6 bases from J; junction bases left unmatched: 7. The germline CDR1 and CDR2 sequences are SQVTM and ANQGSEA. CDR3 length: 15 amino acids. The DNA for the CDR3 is TGCAGCGTTGAAGGTCGCAGCGGGAGGGGTGATACGCAGTATTTT. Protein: CSVEGRSGRGDTQYF.

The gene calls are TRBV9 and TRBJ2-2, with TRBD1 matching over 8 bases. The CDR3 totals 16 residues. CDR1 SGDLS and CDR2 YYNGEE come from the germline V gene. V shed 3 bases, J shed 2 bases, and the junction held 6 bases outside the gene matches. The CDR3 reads CASSAGTGGNTGELFF. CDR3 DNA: TGTGCCAGCAGCGCGGGTACAGGGGGAAACACCGGGGAGCTGTTTTTT.

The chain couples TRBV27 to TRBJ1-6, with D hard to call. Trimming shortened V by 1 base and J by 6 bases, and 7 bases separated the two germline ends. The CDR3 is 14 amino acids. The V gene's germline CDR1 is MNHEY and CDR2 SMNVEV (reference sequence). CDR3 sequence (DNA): TGTGCCAGCAGTTTATTCGGGGTTAATTCACCCCTCCACTTT. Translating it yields CASSLFGVNSPLHF.

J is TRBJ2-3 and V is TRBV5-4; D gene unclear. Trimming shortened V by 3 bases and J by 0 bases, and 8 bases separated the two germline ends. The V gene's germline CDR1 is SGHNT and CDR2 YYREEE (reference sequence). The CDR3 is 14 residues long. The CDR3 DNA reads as TGTGCCAGCAGCTCCAAGACTAGCACAGATACGCAGTATTTT. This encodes CASSSKTSTDTQYF.